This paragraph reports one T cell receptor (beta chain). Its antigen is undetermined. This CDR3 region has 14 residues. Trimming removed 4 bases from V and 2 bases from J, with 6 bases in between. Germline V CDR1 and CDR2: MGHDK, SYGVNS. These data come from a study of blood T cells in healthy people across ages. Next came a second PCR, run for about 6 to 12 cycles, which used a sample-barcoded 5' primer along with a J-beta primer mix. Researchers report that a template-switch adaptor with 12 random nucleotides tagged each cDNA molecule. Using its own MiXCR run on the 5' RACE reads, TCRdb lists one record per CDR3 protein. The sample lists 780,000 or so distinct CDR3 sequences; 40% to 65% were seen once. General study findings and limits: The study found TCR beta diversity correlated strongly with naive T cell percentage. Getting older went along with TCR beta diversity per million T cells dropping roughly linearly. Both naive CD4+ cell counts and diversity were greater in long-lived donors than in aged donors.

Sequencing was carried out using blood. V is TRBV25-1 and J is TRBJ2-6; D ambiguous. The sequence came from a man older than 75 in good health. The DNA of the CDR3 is TGTGCCAGCAGTGTGACAACTGGGGCCAACGTCCTGACTTTC. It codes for CASSVTTGANVLTF.